Presented here are 13 T cell receptor beta chains from one specimen sequenced in a study of blood T cell repertoires in COVID-19. Method: immunoSEQ multiplex PCR; TCRdb's copy keeps in-frame clones and lacks some. The sample lists fewer than 250,000 clones; approximately 83% were seen once. The sample comprised PBMCs or T cells enriched from blood (not recorded which). The origin of the receptors is a woman in her forties with acute COVID-19.

This clone was counted a few times. The chain recombines TRBV19 with TRBJ1-2; D is unclear. V lost 9 bases and J 1 base, leaving 9 bases between the germline ends. The length of the CDR3 is 12 residues. Germline values: CDR1 LNHDA, CDR2 SQIVND (reference sequence). The CDR3 spells CASGVVNYGYTF. The CDR3 DNA reads TGTGCCAGCGGAGTGGTTAACTATGGCTACACCTTC.

The rearrangement joins TRBV5-8 to TRBJ1-2; D is undetermined. The CDR3 runs 15 residues. Between the trimmed V and J ends, which lost 6 bases and 2 bases, there was a span of 17 bases. Germline V gene lookup returns CDR1 SGHTS and CDR2 YDEGEE. The CDR3 DNA follows: TGTGCCAGCACCCTGGGCGAGGGCCGCAACTATGGCTACACCTTC. It specifies CASTLGEGRNYGYTF.

This clone was recorded a few times. This rearrangement joins TRBV2 to TRBJ1-5; D gene unclear. The V gene lost 3 bases and the J gene lost 1 base, with 7 bases spanning the gap. This CDR3 spans 14 amino acids. Germline V lookup: CDR1 SNHLY, CDR2 FYNNEI. The CDR3 loop reads CASSEGTSNQPQHF. DNA of the CDR3: TGTGCCAGCAGTGAGGGCACAAGCAATCAGCCCCAGCATTTT.

In nucleotides, the CDR3 is TGTGCCAGCCGACAGGGGGCGGCCAATGAGCAGTTCTTC. As protein: CASRQGAANEQFF. This chain uses TRBV28 with TRBJ2-1; TRBD1 agrees at 10 bases. CDR1 is MDHEN, CDR2 SYDVKM, per germline. The CDR3 length is 13 residues. Trimming cost V 8 bases and J 6 bases; bases outside gene matches: 4.

This rearrangement joins TRBV5-4 to TRBJ2-5, with 7 bases lining up with TRBD1. CDR3 length: 14 residues. Germline V gene data show CDR1 as SGHNT and CDR2 as YYREEE (reference sequence). With V trimmed by 7 bases and J by 4 bases, 10 bases remained unmatched. CDR3 amino acids: CASGQELARETQYF. CDR3 DNA sequence: TGTGCCAGCGGACAGGAGTTAGCGCGAGAGACCCAGTACTTC.

This clone was observed once. This chain links TRBV10-3 with TRBJ2-1; 8 nucleotides align to TRBD2. The CDR3 has 12 residues. The trim removed 11 bases at V and 6 bases at J, leaving 6 bases unmatched. Per germline, CDR1 ENHRY and CDR2 SYGVKD. The CDR3 DNA reads as TGTGCCTCCGGGGGGGGAGGCAATGAGCAGTTCTTC. Translating it yields CASGGGGNEQFF.

This clone appeared once. This sequence joins TRBV3-1 (or the pseudogene TRBV3-2) and TRBJ1-3, with 9 bases matching TRBD1. The CDR3 consists of 15 residues. V shed 4 bases and J 3 bases; nucleotides not matched to a gene: 4. Germline values: CDR1 LGHDT, CDR2 YNNKEL (reference sequence). The CDR3 here is CASSLLTGGGNTIYF. The DNA for the CDR3 is TGTGCCAGCAGCCTCTTGACAGGGGGTGGAAACACCATATATTTT.

The chain has TRBV6-5 and TRBJ1-4, with D perhaps TRBD1 (6 bases). From germline, CDR1 is MNHEY and CDR2 SVGAGI. With 4 bases removed from V and 14 bases from J, the gap between germline ends came to 20 bases. The CDR3 spans 14 residues. The CDR3 protein is CASSLQGPLVGLFF. The CDR3 DNA is TGTGCCAGCAGTTTACAGGGACCATTAGTGGGGCTGTTTTTT.

The chain has TRBV6-7 and TRBJ2-1, with 15 bases lining up with TRBD2. TRBV6-7 is an ORF; its function is uncertain. Unmatched junction bases numbered 10, after V lost 10 bases and J lost 0 bases. This CDR3 is built from 18 residues. CDR3 bases: TGTGCCAAAGGGAGGGGACTAGCGGGAGGTAACTCCTACAATGAGCAGTTCTTC. Translated: CAKGRGLAGGNSYNEQFF.

The chain combines TRBV6-2 or TRBV6-3 with TRBJ2-2; D may be TRBD2 (6 bases). V lost 5 bases, J lost 0 bases, and 10 bases lay in between. The CDR3 sequence is 15 residues long. Germline loops: CDR1 MNHEY, CDR2 SVGEGT. The DNA of the CDR3 is TGTGCCAGCAGTAGCGGGCTTACGAACACCGGGGAGCTGTTTTTT. It translates to CASSSGLTNTGELFF.

This sequence joins TRBV7-2 and TRBJ2-3; TRBD2 matches 7 bases. V dropped 4 bases and J dropped 4; count of bases not matched to a gene: 11. Germline V CDR1 and CDR2: SGHTA, FQGNSA. This CDR3 has 16 residues. CDR3 nucleotide sequence: TGTGCCAGCAGCTATCAAGGGAGGGCGGGGTCAGATACGCAGTATTTT. Its translation is CASSYQGRAGSDTQYF.

This chain joins TRBV3-1 (or the pseudogene TRBV3-2) and TRBJ1-1; the D is unclear. The V end was cut by 0 bases, the J end by 4 bases, with 12 bases between. Per germline, CDR1 LGHDT and CDR2 YNNKEL (reference sequence). The CDR3 extends over 15 amino acids. The CDR3 is CASSQEPGRGTEAFF. In DNA form, the CDR3 reads TGTGCCAGCAGCCAAGAACCGGGTCGGGGCACTGAAGCTTTCTTT.

The V gene is TRBV25-1, the J gene TRBJ2-5, with 7 nucleotides matching TRBD2. V shed 11 bases, J shed 5 bases, and the junction held 8 bases outside the gene matches. Germline V lookup: CDR1 MGHDK, CDR2 SYGVNS. The CDR3 totals 12 residues. The CDR3: CAVSQGGETQYF. CDR3 sequence (DNA): TGTGCCGTATCTCAGGGAGGGGAGACCCAGTACTTC.